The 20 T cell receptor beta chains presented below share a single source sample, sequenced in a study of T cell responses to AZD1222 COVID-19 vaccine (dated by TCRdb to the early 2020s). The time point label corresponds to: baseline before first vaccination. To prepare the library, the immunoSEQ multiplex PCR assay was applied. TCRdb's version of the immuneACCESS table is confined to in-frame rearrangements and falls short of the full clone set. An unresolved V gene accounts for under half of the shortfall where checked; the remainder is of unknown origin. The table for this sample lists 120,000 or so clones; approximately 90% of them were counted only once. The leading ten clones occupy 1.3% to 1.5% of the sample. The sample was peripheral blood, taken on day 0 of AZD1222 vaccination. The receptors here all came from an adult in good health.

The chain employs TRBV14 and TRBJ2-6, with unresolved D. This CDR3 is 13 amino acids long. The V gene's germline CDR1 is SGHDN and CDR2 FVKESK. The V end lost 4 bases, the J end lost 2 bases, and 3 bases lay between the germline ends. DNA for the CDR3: TGTGCCAGCAGCCGTCCTGGGGCCAACGTCCTGACTTTC. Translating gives CASSRPGANVLTF.

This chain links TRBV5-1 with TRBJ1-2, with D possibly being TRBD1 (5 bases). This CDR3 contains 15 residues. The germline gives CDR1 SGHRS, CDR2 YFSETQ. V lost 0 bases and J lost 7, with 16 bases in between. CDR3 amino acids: CASSLEGTGPGGYTF. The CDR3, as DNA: TGCGCCAGCAGCTTGGAAGGGACGGGACCGGGTGGCTACACCTTC. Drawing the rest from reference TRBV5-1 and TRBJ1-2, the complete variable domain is KAGVTQTPRYLIKTRGQQVTLSCSPISGHRSVSWYQQTPGQGLQFLFEYFSETQRNKGNFPGRFSGRQFSNSRSEMNVSTLELGDSALYLCASSLEGTGPGGYTFGSGTRLTVV.

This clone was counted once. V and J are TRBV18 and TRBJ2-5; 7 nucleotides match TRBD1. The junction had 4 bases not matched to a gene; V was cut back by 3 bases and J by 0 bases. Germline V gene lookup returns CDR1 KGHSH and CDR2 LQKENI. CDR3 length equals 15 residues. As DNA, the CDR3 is TGTGCCAGCTCACCGAGACAGGGCCACCAAGAGACCCAGTACTTC. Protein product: CASSPRQGHQETQYF.

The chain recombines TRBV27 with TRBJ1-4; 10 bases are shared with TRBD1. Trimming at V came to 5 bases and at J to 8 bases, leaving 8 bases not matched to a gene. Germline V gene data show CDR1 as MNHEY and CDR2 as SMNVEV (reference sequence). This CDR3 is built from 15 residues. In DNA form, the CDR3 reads TGTGCCAGCAGTCCCCGACAGGGGGCTCGGGAAAAACTGTTTTTT. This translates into CASSPRQGAREKLFF.

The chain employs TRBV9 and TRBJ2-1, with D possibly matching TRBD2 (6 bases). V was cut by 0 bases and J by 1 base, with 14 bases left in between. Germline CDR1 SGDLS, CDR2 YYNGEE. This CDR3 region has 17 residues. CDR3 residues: CASSVEEGTPSYNEQFF. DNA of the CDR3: TGTGCCAGCAGCGTAGAAGAGGGGACTCCTTCCTACAATGAGCAGTTCTTC.

In nucleotides, the CDR3 is TGTGCCAGCAGACAGGCCGGGACAGCCGTTTCCTACGAGCAGTACTTC. Encoded protein: CASRQAGTAVSYEQYF. This chain connects TRBV25-1 to TRBJ2-7; 7 bases line up with TRBD1. The germline CDR1 and CDR2 sequences are MGHDK and SYGVNS. CDR3 length equals 16 residues. V was clipped by 6 bases and J by 1 base; unmatched bases: 12.

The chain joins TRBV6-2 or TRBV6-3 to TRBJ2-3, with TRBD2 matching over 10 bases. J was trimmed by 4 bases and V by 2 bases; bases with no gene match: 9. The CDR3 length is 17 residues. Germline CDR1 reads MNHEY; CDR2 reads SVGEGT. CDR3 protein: CASSYRGLASVPDTQYF. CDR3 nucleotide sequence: TGTGCCAGCAGTTACAGGGGACTAGCGTCAGTTCCAGATACGCAGTATTTT.

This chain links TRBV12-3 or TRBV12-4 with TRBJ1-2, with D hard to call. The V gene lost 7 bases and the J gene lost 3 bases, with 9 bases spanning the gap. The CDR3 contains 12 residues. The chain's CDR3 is CASTATDYGYTF. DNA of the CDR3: TGTGCCAGCACCGCGACGGACTATGGCTACACCTTC.

CDR3 loop: CASAKTAGRGDTQYF. As DNA, the CDR3 is TGTGCCAGTGCCAAAACCGCAGGCCGGGGGGATACGCAGTATTTT. The chain links TRBV19 to TRBJ2-3; the D gene is possibly TRBD2 (6 bases). Trimming removed 8 bases at V and 6 bases at J, with 21 bases between. Germline V CDR1 and CDR2: LNHDA, SQIVND (reference sequence). The CDR3 consists of 15 residues.

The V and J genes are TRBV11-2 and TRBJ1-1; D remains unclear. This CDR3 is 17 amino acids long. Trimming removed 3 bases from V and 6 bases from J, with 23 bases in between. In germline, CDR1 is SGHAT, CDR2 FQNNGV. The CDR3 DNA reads TGTGCCAGCAGCTTTTTTGGGCGGTCAGCAATTTGGGCTGAAGCTTTCTTT. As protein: CASSFFGRSAIWAEAFF.

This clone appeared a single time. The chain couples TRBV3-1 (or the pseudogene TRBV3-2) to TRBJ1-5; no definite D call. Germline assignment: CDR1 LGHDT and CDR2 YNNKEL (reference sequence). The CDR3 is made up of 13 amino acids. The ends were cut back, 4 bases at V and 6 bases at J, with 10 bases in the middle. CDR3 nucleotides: TGTGCCAGCAGCCCCCCTCGGGGTCAGCCCCAGCATTTT. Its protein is CASSPPRGQPQHF.

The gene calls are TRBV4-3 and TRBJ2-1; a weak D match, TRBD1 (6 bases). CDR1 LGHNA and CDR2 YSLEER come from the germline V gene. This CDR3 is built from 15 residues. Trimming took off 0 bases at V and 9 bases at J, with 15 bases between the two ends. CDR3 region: CASSQDLQGSGEQFF. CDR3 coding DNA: TGCGCCAGCAGCCAAGATTTGCAGGGGTCGGGTGAGCAGTTCTTC.

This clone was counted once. CDR3 loop: CASSQPGGTQYF. CDR3 sequence (DNA): TGTGCCAGCAGTCAGCCGGGCGGTACGCAGTATTTT. The chain uses TRBV6-5 and TRBJ2-3, with unresolved D. Germline V gene sequence: CDR1 MNHEY, CDR2 SVGAGI. V was clipped by 5 bases and J by 8 bases, with 11 bases between them. This CDR3 contains 12 residues.

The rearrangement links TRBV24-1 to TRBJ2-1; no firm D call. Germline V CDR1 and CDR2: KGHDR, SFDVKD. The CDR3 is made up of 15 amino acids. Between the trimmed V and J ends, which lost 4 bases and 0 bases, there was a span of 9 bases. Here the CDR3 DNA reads TGTGCCACCAGTGAGCCAGGTCGCTCCTACAATGAGCAGTTCTTC. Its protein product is CATSEPGRSYNEQFF.

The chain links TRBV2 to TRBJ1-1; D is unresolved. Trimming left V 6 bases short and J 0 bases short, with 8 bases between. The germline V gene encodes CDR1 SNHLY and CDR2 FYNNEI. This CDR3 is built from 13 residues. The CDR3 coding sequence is TGTGCCAGCAGCGGATCAATGAACACTGAAGCTTTCTTT. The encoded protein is CASSGSMNTEAFF. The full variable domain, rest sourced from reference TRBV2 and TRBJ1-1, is EPEVTQTPSHQVTQMGQEVILRCVPISNHLYFYWYRQILGQKVEFLVSFYNNEISEKSEIFDDQFSVERPDGSNFTLKIRSTKLEDSAMYFCASSGSMNTEAFFGQGTRLTVV.

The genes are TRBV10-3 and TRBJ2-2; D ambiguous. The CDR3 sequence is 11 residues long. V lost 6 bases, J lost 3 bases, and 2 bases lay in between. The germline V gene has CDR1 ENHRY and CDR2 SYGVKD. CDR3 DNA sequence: TGTGCCATCAGGGACACCGGGGAGCTGTTTTTT. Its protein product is CAIRDTGELFF.

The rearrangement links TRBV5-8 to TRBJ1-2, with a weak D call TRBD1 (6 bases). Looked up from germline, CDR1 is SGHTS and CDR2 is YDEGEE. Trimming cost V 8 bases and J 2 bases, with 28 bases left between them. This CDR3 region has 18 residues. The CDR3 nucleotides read TGTGCCAGGGGGGCCAGGGAGGAAGACTGGGAGGTCAACTATGGCTACACCTTC. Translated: CARGAREEDWEVNYGYTF. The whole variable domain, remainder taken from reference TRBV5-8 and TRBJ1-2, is EAGVTQSPTHLIKTRGQQATLRCSPISGHTSVYWYQQALGLGLQFLLWYDEGEERNRGNFPPRFSGRQFPNYSSELNVNALELEDSALYLCARGAREEDWEVNYGYTFGSGTRLTVV.

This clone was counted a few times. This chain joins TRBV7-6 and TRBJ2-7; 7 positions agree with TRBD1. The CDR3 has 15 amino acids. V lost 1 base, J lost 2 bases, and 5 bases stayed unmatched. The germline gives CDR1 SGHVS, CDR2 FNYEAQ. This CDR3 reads CASSLGAGTAYEQYF. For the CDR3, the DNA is TGTGCCAGCAGCTTAGGCGCCGGGACAGCCTACGAGCAGTACTTC.

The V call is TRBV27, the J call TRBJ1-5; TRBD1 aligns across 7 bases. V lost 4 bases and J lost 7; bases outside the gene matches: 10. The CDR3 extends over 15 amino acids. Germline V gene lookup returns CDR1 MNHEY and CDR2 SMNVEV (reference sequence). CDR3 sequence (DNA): TGTGCCAGCAGTTCATATCGACAGGGTCGGCAGCCCCAGCATTTT. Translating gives CASSSYRQGRQPQHF.

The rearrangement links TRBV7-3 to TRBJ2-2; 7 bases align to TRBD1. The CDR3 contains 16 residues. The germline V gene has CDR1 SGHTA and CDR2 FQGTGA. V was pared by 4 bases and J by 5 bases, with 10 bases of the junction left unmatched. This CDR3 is CASSSPPGTATGELFF. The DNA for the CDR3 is TGTGCCAGCAGCTCCCCACCCGGGACAGCGACCGGGGAGCTGTTTTTT. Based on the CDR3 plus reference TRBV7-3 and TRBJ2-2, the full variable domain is GAGVSQTPSNKVTEKGKYVELRCDPISGHTALYWYRQSLGQGPEFLIYFQGTGAADDSGLPNDRFFAVRPEGSVSTLKIQRTERGDSAVYLCASSSPPGTATGELFFGEGSRLTVL.